The TCR beta chain described here comes from a study of T cells in Graves' hyperthyroidism and ophthalmopathy. This clonotype has a count of ten or more. The antigen is unknown. CDR3 length equals 13 residues. J gave up 6 bases and V 3 bases, and 4 bases lay outside the gene matches. Germline CDR1 GTSNPN, CDR2 SVGIG (reference sequence). Patients having uncontrolled infection, another autoimmune disease, pregnancy or lactation were not included. The CDR3 regions of TCR beta were amplified from RNA transcripts. TCR CDR3 regions were first amplified by RT-PCR with HTBI primers. TCRdb ran MiXCR on the multiplex PCR reads and lists one entry per CDR3 protein. Among some 500,000 distinct CDR3 sequences listed, about 15% were seen once. Study-wide findings and caveats: Most clonotypes expanded in thyroid above 0.001 were likewise present in blood. Ophthalmopathy and stable hyperthyroidism were separated by a 13 V-J model.

The source is a woman younger than 35 with Graves' hyperthyroidism. The sequencing sample was made of blood. The chain employs TRBV30 and TRBJ1-2; 10 nucleotides line up with TRBD1. CDR3 in amino acids: CAWSPDRGHGYTF. In nucleotides, the CDR3 is TGTGCCTGGAGCCCCGACAGGGGGCATGGCTACACCTTC.